The 13 T cell receptor beta chains listed next were all sequenced from one sample in a study of OX40 agonist ivuxolimab in advanced cancers. The table came from immunoSEQ multiplex PCR; TCRdb's copy has only in-frame clones and leaves some out. The table has some 99,000 clones, approximately 94% seen once. This sample comprised CD4+ or CD8+ T cells sorted from blood, obtained in a trial of the OX40 agonist ivuxolimab. Receptors originate from an adult with an advanced solid tumor such as melanoma, head and neck, liver or kidney cancer.

This chain connects TRBV28 to TRBJ2-1, with a weak D call TRBD2 (7 bases). The V gene's germline CDR1 is MDHEN and CDR2 SYDVKM. V lost 1 base and J 2 bases, leaving 9 bases between the germline ends. The CDR3 length is 15 residues. The CDR3 spells CASSLSGGAYNEQFF. DNA for the CDR3: TGTGCCAGCAGTTTATCGGGGGGCGCCTACAATGAGCAGTTCTTC.

The chain is built from TRBV5-5 and TRBJ2-7; D is possibly TRBD2 (6 bases). The CDR3 contains 12 residues. Trimming pared 4 bases from V and 7 bases from J, leaving 12 bases between. CDR1 is SGHKS, CDR2 YYEKEE, per germline (reference sequence). The DNA for the CDR3 is TGTGCCAGCAGCCCGACTAGAGATGAGCAGTACTTC. Translating it yields CASSPTRDEQYF.

The rearrangement links TRBV28 to TRBJ1-2; D is perhaps TRBD1 (5 bases). Trimming took 6 bases from V and 4 from J, leaving 15 bases between them. The CDR3 has 14 residues. Germline V gene data show CDR1 as MDHEN and CDR2 as SYDVKM. This CDR3 is CASSTPDRFYGYTF. DNA for the CDR3: TGTGCCAGCAGCACGCCCGACAGATTCTATGGCTACACCTTC.

Note on this clone: Different DNA sequences within this sample yield the same CDR3. This chain joins TRBV18 and TRBJ2-5; no clear D. This CDR3 is 13 amino acids long. Germline loops: CDR1 KGHSH, CDR2 LQKENI. The V and J ends lost 3 bases and 2 bases respectively, with 7 bases between them. As DNA, the CDR3 is TGTGCCAGCTCACCGGGTAGACAAGAGACCCAGTACTTC. As protein: CASSPGRQETQYF.

Only one count was recorded for this clone. This chain joins TRBV7-3 and TRBJ2-2, with 7 bases fitting TRBD2. Trimming removed 2 bases from V and 8 bases from J; junction bases left unmatched: 8. Germline loops: CDR1 SGHTA, CDR2 FQGTGA. The CDR3 has 15 residues. The CDR3 region has the DNA TGTGCCAGCAGCTTATCCGGGACTATAGGAGGGGAGCTGTTTTTT. It encodes CASSLSGTIGGELFF.

The chain has TRBV15 and TRBJ1-4; D remains ambiguous. V was trimmed by 4 bases and J by 2 bases, leaving 8 bases between them. The CDR3 contains 14 residues. CDR1 is LNHNV, CDR2 YYDKDF, per germline (reference sequence). CDR3: CATSIRVTNEKLFF. Here the CDR3 DNA reads TGTGCCACCAGCATCCGAGTCACTAATGAAAAACTGTTTTTT.

In its sample, this clone was seen once. The rearrangement uses TRBV9 and TRBJ2-1; 7 nucleotides align to TRBD2. Germline V gene data show CDR1 as SGDLS and CDR2 as YYNGEE. V gave up 4 bases and J gave up 4 bases; unmatched junction bases: 14. The CDR3 runs to 17 residues. For the CDR3, the DNA is TGTGCCAGCAGCACCCGAGGGAGGGGCGGGGCATACAATGAGCAGTTCTTC. Encoded protein: CASSTRGRGGAYNEQFF.

This chain connects TRBV5-4 to TRBJ1-1; D unresolved. The CDR3 contains 13 residues. Trimming took 5 bases from V and 1 from J, leaving 9 bases between them. Germline CDR1 is SGHNT and CDR2 is YYREEE (reference sequence). The DNA of the CDR3 is TGTGCCAGCAGGCAGGACTGGAACACTGAAGCTTTCTTT. Translating gives CASRQDWNTEAFF.

This chain connects TRBV5-1 to TRBJ2-1; 10 bases fit TRBD2. J gave up 4 bases and V 4 bases, and 8 bases lay outside the gene matches. The germline gives CDR1 SGHRS, CDR2 YFSETQ. The CDR3 consists of 16 residues. The CDR3 spells CASSPRTSGAYNEQFF. Here the CDR3 DNA reads TGCGCCAGCAGCCCGAGAACTAGCGGGGCGTACAATGAGCAGTTCTTC.

The V gene is TRBV18, the J gene TRBJ2-1; D gene unclear. The CDR3 consists of 12 residues. V was pared by 3 bases and J by 8 bases, with 8 bases between. Germline V gene sequence: CDR1 KGHSH, CDR2 LQKENI. The CDR3 DNA is TGTGCCAGCTCACCGGTGGGCGATGAGCAGTTCTTC. Translation: CASSPVGDEQFF.

In its sample, this clone was seen a few times. The chain carries TRBV27 and TRBJ1-1, with D possibly being TRBD1 (6 bases). There are 18 residues in the CDR3. V shed 0 bases and J shed 3 bases, with 20 bases lying between them. CDR1 is MNHEY, CDR2 SMNVEV, per germline (reference sequence). CDR3 amino acids: CASSLSIFGLGGYTEAFF. The CDR3 bases are TGTGCCAGCAGTTTATCGATCTTTGGTCTAGGGGGGTACACTGAAGCTTTCTTT.

This chain links TRBV7-9 with TRBJ2-7; 13 bases match TRBD2. J was trimmed by 9 bases and V by 5 bases; bases with no gene match: 4. This CDR3 is built from 13 residues. The germline CDR1 and CDR2 sequences are SEHNR and FQNEAQ (reference sequence). In DNA form, the CDR3 reads TGTGCCAGCAGCCCGGGACTAGCGGGACGGCAGTACTTC. Translation gives CASSPGLAGRQYF.

The sample holds a few counts of this clone. The V and J genes are TRBV23-1 and TRBJ2-7; maybe TRBD1 (5 bases). Being an ORF, TRBV23-1 has a function that is uncertain. The CDR3 is 15 amino acids. Trimming cost V 2 bases and J 0 bases, with 11 bases left between them. CDR3 residues: CASSQGHESSYEQYF. CDR3 in DNA: TGCGCCAGCAGTCAAGGACACGAAAGCTCCTACGAGCAGTACTTC.